These 24 T cell receptor beta chains originate from one sample sequenced in a study of CD8+ T cells in alopecia areata. Treatment meaning: oral pan-JAK inhibitor, 5-10 mg twice daily. RNA, once extracted, was reverse transcribed into cDNA for use as the sequencing template. The method was immunoSEQ multiplex PCR; TCRdb's version includes in-frame clones alone and lacks a portion of them. Among more than 150,000 clones listed, 51% were seen once. The sample consisted of CD8+ T cells sorted from blood, taken around week 54, from a patient treated with tofacitinib. Receptors were obtained from a human donor with alopecia areata.

The V call is TRBV29-1, the J call TRBJ2-7; the D call may be TRBD1 or TRBD2 (6 bases each). This CDR3 region has 13 residues. CDR1 and CDR2 (germline): SQVTM, ANQGSEA. Trimming pared 4 bases from V and 4 bases from J, leaving 14 bases between. The CDR3 sequence: CSVAIGGRYEQYF. CDR3 sequence (DNA): TGCAGCGTTGCAATCGGGGGCAGGTACGAGCAGTACTTC.

The chain couples TRBV6-5 to TRBJ2-5; TRBD2 agrees at 11 bases. In germline, CDR1 is MNHEY, CDR2 SVGAGI. CDR3 length: 14 amino acids. V was clipped by 7 bases and J by 2 bases; unmatched bases: 3. The CDR3 spells CASTTSGEQETQYF. The CDR3, as DNA: TGTGCCAGCACGACTAGCGGGGAACAAGAGACCCAGTACTTC.

This chain uses TRBV5-1 with TRBJ1-1; D unresolved. Trimming left V 4 bases short and J 5 bases short, with 18 bases between. The CDR3 spans 15 residues. The germline gives CDR1 SGHRS, CDR2 YFSETQ. CDR3 DNA: TGCGCCAGCAGCCAAGATGAGGGCGCGCGGACTGAAGCTTTCTTT. Protein sequence: CASSQDEGARTEAFF.

The chain carries TRBV30 and TRBJ1-1; D is unresolved. This CDR3 has 14 amino acids. Germline values: CDR1 GTSNPN, CDR2 SVGIG (reference sequence). V gave up 8 bases and J gave up 2 bases, with 18 bases separating them. In DNA, the CDR3 is TGTGCCCAAATTTCCTGGGAGATTAACACTGAAGCTTTCTTT. It is translated as CAQISWEINTEAFF.

V and J are TRBV29-1 and TRBJ1-1, with a possible D match to TRBD1 (6 bases). V was shortened by 7 bases and J by 6 bases, with 18 bases between the two germline ends. Germline V CDR1 and CDR2: SQVTM, ANQGSEA. The CDR3 runs to 13 residues. The CDR3 nucleotides read TGCAGCGGACGCCGGGACACTAGGTCTGAAGCTTTCTTT. This gives the protein CSGRRDTRSEAFF.

J is TRBJ1-1 and V is TRBV13, with a weak D call TRBD1 (5 bases). The V end lost 2 bases, the J end lost 2 bases, and 12 bases lay between the germline ends. Germline CDR1 is PRHDT and CDR2 is FYEKMQ (reference sequence). CDR3 length: 15 amino acids. The CDR3, as DNA: TGTGCCAGCAGCTTAACCCAGGGTGCCAACACTGAAGCTTTCTTT. This codes for CASSLTQGANTEAFF.

The V gene is TRBV29-1, the J gene TRBJ2-3, with a possible D match to TRBD2 (6 bases). V was clipped by 4 bases and J by 1 base, with 18 bases between them. The CDR3 has 16 residues. Germline loops: CDR1 SQVTM, CDR2 ANQGSEA. CDR3 DNA sequence: TGCAGCGTTGCCTCCCCCCTGCGGGGACGCACAGATACGCAGTATTTT. Amino acid sequence: CSVASPLRGRTDTQYF.

This clone was observed a few times. This chain links TRBV29-1 with TRBJ2-1; 11 bases align to TRBD2. V was pared by 5 bases and J by 1 base, with 7 bases of the junction left unmatched. Germline V gene lookup returns CDR1 SQVTM and CDR2 ANQGSEA. The CDR3 runs to 16 residues. CDR3 sequence (DNA): TGCAGCGTTCATGGACTAGCGGGTGCTTCCTACAATGAGCAGTTCTTC. This translates into CSVHGLAGASYNEQFF.

The chain joins TRBV6-5 to TRBJ2-7, with D perhaps assigned TRBD1 or TRBD2 (5 bases each). The CDR3 spans 15 residues. The V gene's germline CDR1 is MNHEY and CDR2 SVGAGI. V dropped 0 bases and J dropped 0 bases, with 9 bases sitting between them. As DNA, the CDR3 is TGTGCCAGCAGTTACTCACCCGGGGCCTCCTACGAGCAGTACTTC. Protein sequence: CASSYSPGASYEQYF.

The V call is TRBV2, the J call TRBJ2-7; 8 bases match TRBD1. Trimming took 6 bases from V and 2 from J; bases not matched to a gene: 0. Germline CDR1 and CDR2: SNHLY and FYNNEI. The CDR3 totals 12 residues. In DNA form, the CDR3 reads TGTGCCAGCAGGACAGGGGCCTACGAGCAGTACTTC. Translating gives CASRTGAYEQYF.

This clone was seen just once. This chain connects TRBV30 to TRBJ1-1, with TRBD1 as a possible D gene (5 bases). CDR1 GTSNPN and CDR2 SVGIG come from the germline V gene (reference sequence). The CDR3 contains 12 residues. Deletions cut 1 base from V and 4 bases from J, with 7 bases between. The CDR3 DNA is TGTGCCTGGAGTGGGGGGTTCACTGAAGCTTTCTTT. It specifies CAWSGGFTEAFF.

This clone was observed a handful of times. This chain connects TRBV10-3 to TRBJ2-6; D unresolved. The CDR3 contains 17 residues. Germline lookup yields CDR1 ENHRY and CDR2 SYGVKD. V lost 0 bases, J lost 0 bases, and 9 bases lay in between. The DNA of the CDR3 is TGTGCCATCAGTGAGTCAACGGGCATCTCTGGGGCCAACGTCCTGACTTTC. It yields the protein CAISESTGISGANVLTF.

This clone came up a few times. The chain combines TRBV30 with TRBJ1-1; 11 positions agree with TRBD1. V was pared by 3 bases and J by 6 bases, with 3 bases of the junction left unmatched. The length of the CDR3 is 13 residues. The germline gives CDR1 GTSNPN, CDR2 SVGIG (reference sequence). CDR3 nucleotide sequence: TGTGCCTGGAGGGGACAGGGGGTCCCTGAAGCTTTCTTT. The encoded protein is CAWRGQGVPEAFF.

J is TRBJ2-4 and V is TRBV7-9; D unresolved. CDR1 and CDR2 (germline): SEHNR, FQNEAQ (reference sequence). This CDR3 has 14 amino acids. Trimming stripped 5 bases from V and 5 bases from J, with 13 bases between. The CDR3 here is CASSPRAGQNIQYF. The CDR3 coding sequence is TGTGCCAGCAGCCCCCGGGCAGGACAAAACATTCAGTACTTC.

This chain joins TRBV5-4 and TRBJ2-3, with 8 nucleotides matching TRBD2. The CDR3 contains 16 residues. Trimming removed 5 bases from V and 0 bases from J; junction bases left unmatched: 8. The V gene's germline CDR1 is SGHNT and CDR2 YYREEE (reference sequence). The CDR3 DNA is TGTGCCAGCAGAAGCGGGGGACTTCATAGCACAGATACGCAGTATTTT. Translated: CASRSGGLHSTDTQYF.

This chain joins TRBV9 and TRBJ2-7; the match to TRBD2 covers 10 bases. The CDR3 runs to 14 residues. The germline gives CDR1 SGDLS, CDR2 YYNGEE. J lost 2 bases, V lost 3 bases, and 2 bases had no gene match. CDR3 amino acids: CASSAGLATYEQYF. Written as DNA, the CDR3 is TGTGCCAGCAGCGCGGGACTAGCGACCTACGAGCAGTACTTC.

This clone has only a few counts. The chain couples TRBV13 to TRBJ2-7; 8 nucleotides align to TRBD1. Germline V gene sequence: CDR1 PRHDT, CDR2 FYEKMQ (reference sequence). V was clipped by 5 bases and J by 3 bases; unmatched bases: 9. CDR3 length equals 15 residues. In nucleotides, the CDR3 is TGTGCCAGCAGCAACACCGGGACAGGCTTCTACGAGCAGTACTTC. It specifies CASSNTGTGFYEQYF.

The table lists this clone with a few counts. J is TRBJ1-2 and V is TRBV5-1; the match to TRBD1 covers 12 bases. V shed 3 bases, J shed 7 bases, and the junction held 7 bases outside the gene matches. Germline V lookup: CDR1 SGHRS, CDR2 YFSETQ. CDR3 length: 15 amino acids. CDR3 sequence: CASSSRDRGPRGYTF. As DNA, the CDR3 is TGCGCCAGCAGCTCGCGGGACAGGGGGCCGCGTGGCTACACCTTC. Using reference TRBV5-1 and TRBJ1-2 for the parts outside the CDR3, the full variable domain is KAGVTQTPRYLIKTRGQQVTLSCSPISGHRSVSWYQQTPGQGLQFLFEYFSETQRNKGNFPGRFSGRQFSNSRSEMNVSTLELGDSALYLCASSSRDRGPRGYTFGSGTRLTVV.

The chain joins TRBV2 to TRBJ2-7; 7 nucleotides match TRBD1. V lost 3 bases and J lost 8; bases outside the gene matches: 4. Per the germline V gene, CDR1 is SNHLY and CDR2 is FYNNEI. The CDR3 totals 12 residues. CDR3 nucleotides: TGTGCCAGCAGTGAGGGACAGCTGAAGCAGTACTTC. Translation: CASSEGQLKQYF.

A few counts support this clone. This sequence joins TRBV7-9 and TRBJ2-1; D unresolved. The V gene's germline CDR1 is SEHNR and CDR2 FQNEAQ (reference sequence). This CDR3 has 14 amino acids. The V end lost 5 bases, the J end lost 8 bases, and 16 bases lay between the germline ends. The CDR3 DNA reads TGTGCCAGCAGCGAAAAAGGCAGTAAGGATGAGCAGTTCTTC. Amino acids: CASSEKGSKDEQFF.

The genes are TRBV5-6 and TRBJ2-2, with D uncertain. Trimming shortened V by 4 bases and J by 9 bases, and 13 bases separated the two germline ends. CDR3 length: 13 residues. Germline-derived CDR1 and CDR2 are SGHDT and YYEEEE. The CDR3 protein is CASSAVSRRELFF. As DNA, the CDR3 is TGTGCCAGCAGCGCTGTGTCGCGGAGGGAGCTGTTTTTT.

This rearrangement joins TRBV7-9 to TRBJ1-4, with D uncertain. CDR1 is SEHNR and CDR2 is FQNEAQ in the germline V gene (reference sequence). This CDR3 is built from 16 residues. Trimming shortened V by 5 bases and J by 2 bases, and 15 bases separated the two germline ends. The CDR3 DNA reads as TGTGCCAGCAGCCTAGTCGCGGGGATGACTAATGAAAAACTGTTTTTT. Translating it yields CASSLVAGMTNEKLFF.

The rearrangement joins TRBV14 to TRBJ1-1; D not certain. The CDR3 runs to 14 residues. Trimming shortened V by 2 bases and J by 6 bases, and 13 bases separated the two germline ends. Germline V gene data show CDR1 as SGHDN and CDR2 as FVKESK. In nucleotides, the CDR3 is TGTGCCAGCAGCCAATGGGCTGGTATTGCTGAAGCTTTCTTT. It yields the protein CASSQWAGIAEAFF.

This chain uses TRBV6-1 with TRBJ1-5; 8 positions match TRBD1. Losses at the gene ends were 7 bases for V and 6 bases for J; bases not matched to a gene: 8. Germline CDR1 MNHNS, CDR2 SASEGT. The length of the CDR3 is 14 residues. CDR3 sequence reads: CASKAPGGGQPQHF. Here the CDR3 DNA reads TGTGCCAGCAAGGCCCCAGGGGGCGGTCAGCCCCAGCATTTT.